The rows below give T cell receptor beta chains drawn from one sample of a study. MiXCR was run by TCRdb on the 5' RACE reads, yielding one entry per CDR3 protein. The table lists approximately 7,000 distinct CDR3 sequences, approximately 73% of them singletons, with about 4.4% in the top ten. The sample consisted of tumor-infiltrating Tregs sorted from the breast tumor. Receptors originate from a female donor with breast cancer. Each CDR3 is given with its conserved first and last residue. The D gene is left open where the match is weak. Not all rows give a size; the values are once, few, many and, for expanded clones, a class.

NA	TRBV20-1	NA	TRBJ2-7	CSASSAGRGTYEQYF	TGCAGTGCTAGTTCAGCGGGCAGGGGTACGTACGAGCAGTACTTC
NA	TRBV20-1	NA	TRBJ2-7	CSAGTAYEQYF	TGCAGTGCTGGCACAGCCTACGAGCAGTACTTC
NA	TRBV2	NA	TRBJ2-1	CASSYYNEQFF	TGTGCCAGCAGCTATTACAATGAGCAGTTCTTC
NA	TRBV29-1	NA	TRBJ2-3	CSVEPGGTDTQYF	TGCAGCGTTGAGCCAGGGGGCACAGATACGCAGTATTTT
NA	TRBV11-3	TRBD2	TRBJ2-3	CASSHGLAGGEGTDTQYF	TGTGCCAGCAGTCACGGACTAGCGGGGGGGGAAGGGACAGATACGCAGTATTTT
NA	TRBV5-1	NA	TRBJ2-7	CASSSTPTGEQYF	TGCGCCAGCAGCTCCACTCCGACGGGAGAGCAGTACTTC
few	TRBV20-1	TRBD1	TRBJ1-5	CSARQGGAGQPQHF	TGCAGTGCTAGACAAGGGGGCGCAGGGCAGCCCCAGCATTTT
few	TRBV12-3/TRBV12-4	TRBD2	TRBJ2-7	CASSFGGLSSYEQYF	TGTGCCAGCAGTTTCGGGGGACTATCCAGCTACGAGCAGTACTTC
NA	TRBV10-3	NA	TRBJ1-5	CASSEAGPQPQHF	TGTGCCAGCAGTGAGGCGGGGCCCCAGCCCCAGCATTTT
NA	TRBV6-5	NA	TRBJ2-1	CASSYSGVRNEQFF	TGTGCCAGCAGTTACTCGGGGGTACGCAATGAGCAGTTCTTC
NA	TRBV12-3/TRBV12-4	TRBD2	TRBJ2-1	CASSLSPSSGDYNEQFF	TGTGCCAGCAGTTTATCTCCCTCTAGCGGAGATTACAATGAGCAGTTCTTC
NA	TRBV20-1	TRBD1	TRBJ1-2	CSAPRDSYGYAF	TGCAGTGCTCCCCGGGACAGCTATGGCTACGCCTTC
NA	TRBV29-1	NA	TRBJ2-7	CSVAQGPSYEQYF	TGCAGCGTTGCGCAGGGACCATCTTACGAGCAGTACTTC
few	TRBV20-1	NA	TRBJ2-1	CSARVHTGSEQFF	TGCAGTGCTAGAGTCCACACCGGGAGTGAGCAGTTCTTC
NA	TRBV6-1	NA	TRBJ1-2	CASSEHRSANYGYTF	TGTGCCAGCAGTGAACACCGGTCAGCTAACTATGGCTACACCTTC
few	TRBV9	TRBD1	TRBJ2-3	CASSVGPSGGQYTDTQYF	TGTGCCAGCAGCGTAGGACCTAGTGGGGGACAGTACACAGATACGCAGTATTTT
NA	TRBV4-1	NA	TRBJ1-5	CASSQDLVRVRQPQHF	TGCGCCAGCAGCCAAGATCTTGTCAGGGTCCGGCAGCCCCAGCATTTT
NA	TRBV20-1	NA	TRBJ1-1	CSARGRSGAFF	TGCAGTGCTAGAGGCAGGTCTGGAGCTTTCTTT
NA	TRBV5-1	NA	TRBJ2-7	CASKSDFSFYEQYF	TGCGCCAGCAAAAGCGACTTCTCTTTCTACGAGCAGTACTTC
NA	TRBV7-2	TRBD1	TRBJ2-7	CASSLTGQLYEQYF	TGTGCCAGCAGCTTAACGGGACAGCTCTACGAGCAGTACTTC
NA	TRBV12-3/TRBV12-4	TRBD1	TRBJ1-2	CASSDQGAGYGYTF	TGTGCCAGCAGCGACCAGGGGGCGGGATATGGCTACACCTTC
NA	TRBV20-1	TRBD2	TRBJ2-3	CSARDPGGADTQYF	TGCAGTGCTAGAGATCCGGGGGGGGCAGATACGCAGTATTTT
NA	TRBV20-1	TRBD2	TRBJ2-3	CSASLTNSRLAGGNTDTQYF	TGCAGTGCTAGCCTGACAAATTCTAGACTAGCGGGGGGAAACACAGATACGCAGTATTTT
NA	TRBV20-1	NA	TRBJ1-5	CSARAPAEGGRQPQHF	TGCAGTGCTAGAGCGCCTGCGGAGGGTGGTCGTCAGCCCCAGCATTTT
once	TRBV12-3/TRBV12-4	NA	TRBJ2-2	CASRSDRLNTGELFF	TGTGCCAGCAGATCTGACAGACTGAACACCGGGGAGCTGTTTTTT
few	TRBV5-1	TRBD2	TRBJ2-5	CASSFRTGGQETQYF	TGCGCCAGCAGCTTCCGGACGGGGGGGCAAGAGACCCAGTACTTC
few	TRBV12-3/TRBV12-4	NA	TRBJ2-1	CASSFLGGEQFF	TGTGCCAGCAGTTTTTTGGGGGGTGAGCAGTTCTTC
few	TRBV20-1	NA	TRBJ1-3	CSASPLTTGSGNTIYF	TGCAGTGCTAGCCCCCTTACGACAGGCTCTGGAAACACCATATATTTT
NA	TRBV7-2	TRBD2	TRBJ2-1	CASSFSGRNNEQFF	TGTGCCAGCAGCTTTAGCGGGAGGAACAATGAGCAGTTCTTC
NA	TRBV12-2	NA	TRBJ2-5	CASRPGGGRMETQYF	TGTGCAAGTCGCCCCGGAGGCGGGAGAATGGAGACCCAGTACTTC
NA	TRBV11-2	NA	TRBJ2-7	CATSRESYERYF	TGTGCCACCAGTCGAGAGTCCTACGAGCGGTACTTC
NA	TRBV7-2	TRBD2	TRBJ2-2	CASSPPGLAGLNTGELFF	TGTGCCAGCAGCCCTCCGGGACTAGCGGGCCTGAACACCGGGGAGCTGTTTTTT
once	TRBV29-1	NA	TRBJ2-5	CSVAGGGGRGETQYF	TGCAGCGTTGCGGGAGGTGGGGGGCGGGGAGAGACCCAGTACTTC
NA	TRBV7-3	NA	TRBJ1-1	CASSLRENTEAFF	TGTGCCAGCAGCTTGCGGGAGAACACTGAAGCTTTCTTT
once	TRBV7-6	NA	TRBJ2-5	CASSRRVRDETQYF	TGTGCCAGCAGCCGCCGGGTGAGAGATGAGACCCAGTACTTC
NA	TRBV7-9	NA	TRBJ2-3	CASSLERATDTQYF	TGTGCCAGCAGCTTGGAGCGGGCCACAGATACGCAGTATTTT
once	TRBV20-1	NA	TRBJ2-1	CSARSQVVDWTNEQFF	TGCAGTGCTAGAAGCCAGGTGGTCGATTGGACCAATGAGCAGTTCTTC
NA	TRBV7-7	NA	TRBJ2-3	CASSLGESGTDTQYF	TGTGCTAGCAGCTTGGGGGAATCTGGCACAGATACGCAGTATTTT
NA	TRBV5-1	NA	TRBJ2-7	CASSLGTYEQYF	TGTGCCAGCAGCCTCGGTACCTACGAGCAGTACTTC
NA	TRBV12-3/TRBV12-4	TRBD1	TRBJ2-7	CASSPGQGAGEQYF	TGTGCCAGCAGTCCGGGACAGGGGGCGGGCGAGCAGTACTTC
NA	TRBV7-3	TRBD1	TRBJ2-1	CASSFGTGSYNEQFF	TGTGCCAGCAGCTTCGGGACAGGGTCCTACAATGAGCAGTTCTTC